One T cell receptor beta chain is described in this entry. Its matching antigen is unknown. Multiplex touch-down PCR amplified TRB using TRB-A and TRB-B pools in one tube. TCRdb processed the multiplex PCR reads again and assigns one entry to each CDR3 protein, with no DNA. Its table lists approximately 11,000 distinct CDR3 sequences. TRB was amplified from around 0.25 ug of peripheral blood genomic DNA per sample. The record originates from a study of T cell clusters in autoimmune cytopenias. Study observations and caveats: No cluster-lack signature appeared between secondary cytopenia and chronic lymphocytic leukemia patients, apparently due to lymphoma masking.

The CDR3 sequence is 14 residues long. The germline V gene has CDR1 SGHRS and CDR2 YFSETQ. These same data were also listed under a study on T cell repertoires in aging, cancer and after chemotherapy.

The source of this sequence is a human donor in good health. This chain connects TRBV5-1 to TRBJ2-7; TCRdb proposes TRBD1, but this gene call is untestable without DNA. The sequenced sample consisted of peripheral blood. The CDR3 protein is CASRATGAPYEQYF.